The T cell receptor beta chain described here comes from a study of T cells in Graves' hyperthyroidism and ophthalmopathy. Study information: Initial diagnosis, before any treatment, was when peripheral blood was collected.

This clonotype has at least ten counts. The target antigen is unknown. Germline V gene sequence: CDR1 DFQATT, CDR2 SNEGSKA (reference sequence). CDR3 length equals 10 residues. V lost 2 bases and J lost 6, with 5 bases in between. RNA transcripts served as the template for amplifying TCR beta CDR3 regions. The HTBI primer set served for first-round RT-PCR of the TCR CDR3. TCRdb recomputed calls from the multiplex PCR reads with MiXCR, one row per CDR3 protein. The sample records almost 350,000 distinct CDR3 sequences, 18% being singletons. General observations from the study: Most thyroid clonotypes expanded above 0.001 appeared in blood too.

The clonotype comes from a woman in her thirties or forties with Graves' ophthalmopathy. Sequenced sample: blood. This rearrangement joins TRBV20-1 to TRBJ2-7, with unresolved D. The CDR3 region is CSARQVEQYF. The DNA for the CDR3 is TGCAGTGCTAGACAGGTCGAGCAGTACTTC.